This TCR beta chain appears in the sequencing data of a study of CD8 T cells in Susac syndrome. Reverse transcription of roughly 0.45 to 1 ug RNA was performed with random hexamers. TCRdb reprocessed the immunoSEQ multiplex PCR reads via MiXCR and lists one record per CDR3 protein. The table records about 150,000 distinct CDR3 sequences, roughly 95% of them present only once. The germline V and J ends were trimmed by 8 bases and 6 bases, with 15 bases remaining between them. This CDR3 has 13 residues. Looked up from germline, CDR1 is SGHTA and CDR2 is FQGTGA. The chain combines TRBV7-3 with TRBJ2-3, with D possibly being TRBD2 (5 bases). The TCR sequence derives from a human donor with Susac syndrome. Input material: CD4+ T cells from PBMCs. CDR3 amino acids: CASGYSEADTQYF. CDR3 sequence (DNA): TGTGCCAGCGGATACTCGGAGGCGGATACGCAGTATTTT.